Shown below are 3 T cell receptor beta chains from a single sample sequenced in a study of T-cell memory formation after mild COVID-19. Each CDR3 protein gets one entry after TCRdb re-called the 5' RACE reads with MiXCR. The sample shows about 470,000 distinct CDR3 sequences, nearly 25% of them seen only once. Sequenced material: PBMCs or a T cell subset sorted from them (not recorded which). The receptor set was obtained from an adult woman who had mild COVID-19 (a few samples of this study predate the infection). Cell type and time point are not known.

The rearrangement links TRBV3-1 to TRBJ1-2; maybe TRBD1 (5 bases). Deletions cut 0 bases from V and 8 bases from J, with 13 bases between. The CDR3 totals 14 residues. Germline V CDR1 and CDR2: LGHDT, YNNKEL (reference sequence). Written as DNA, the CDR3 is TGTGCCAGCAGCCAAGATCGAGTGGGGCGCGGCTACACCTTC. Residues: CASSQDRVGRGYTF.

This clonotype was seen only a few times. The chain has TRBV15 and TRBJ1-4, with D hard to call. This CDR3 is 15 amino acids long. Germline V CDR1 and CDR2: LNHNV, YYDKDF (reference sequence). V gave up 5 bases and J gave up 6 bases, with 16 bases separating them. The CDR3 protein is CATSGRGGVHEKLFF. CDR3 nucleotide sequence: TGTGCCACCAGCGGTCGGGGAGGAGTTCATGAAAAACTGTTTTTT.

This clonotype came up a few times. This chain joins TRBV29-1 and TRBJ1-5; TRBD1 agrees at 9 bases. J was trimmed by 5 bases and V by 6 bases; bases with no gene match: 5. Germline CDR1 and CDR2: SQVTM and ANQGSEA. The CDR3 is 13 residues long. Here the CDR3 DNA reads TGCAGCGTGGGGACAGGGAACGATCAGCCCCAGCATTTT. Translated: CSVGTGNDQPQHF.